This TCR beta chain was recorded in a study of T cells in Graves' hyperthyroidism and ophthalmopathy. About the study: Specimen type is peripheral blood, collected at initial diagnosis prior to any treatment. Study results and limitations: Ophthalmopathy got predicted by the model a median roughly six months before its onset. Stable hyperthyroidism was separated from ophthalmopathy by a model based on 13 V-J features.

Trimming cost V 4 bases and J 6 bases, with 13 bases left between them. CDR3 length equals 13 residues. Germline assignment: CDR1 SGHTA and CDR2 FQGNSA. This clonotype was seen repeatedly, ten times or more. The antigen remains undetermined. Newly diagnosed hyperthyroidism, duration under 2 months, in patients aged 18 to 65. It was RNA transcripts that yielded the amplified TCR beta CDR3 regions. During a first-round RT-PCR of the TCR CDR3, the HTBI primer set was used. MiXCR was run by TCRdb on the multiplex PCR reads, yielding one entry per CDR3 protein. This table holds under 350,000 distinct CDR3 sequences, roughly 14% found once.

The V gene is TRBV7-2, the J gene TRBJ2-7, with D uncertain. The TCR comes from a woman aged 25-40 years with Graves' hyperthyroidism that later progressed to Graves' ophthalmopathy. The sequencing sample was made of blood. The CDR3 region is CASSSQGLGEQYF. In nucleotides, the CDR3 is TGTGCCAGCAGCTCCCAAGGGTTGGGCGAGCAGTACTTC.